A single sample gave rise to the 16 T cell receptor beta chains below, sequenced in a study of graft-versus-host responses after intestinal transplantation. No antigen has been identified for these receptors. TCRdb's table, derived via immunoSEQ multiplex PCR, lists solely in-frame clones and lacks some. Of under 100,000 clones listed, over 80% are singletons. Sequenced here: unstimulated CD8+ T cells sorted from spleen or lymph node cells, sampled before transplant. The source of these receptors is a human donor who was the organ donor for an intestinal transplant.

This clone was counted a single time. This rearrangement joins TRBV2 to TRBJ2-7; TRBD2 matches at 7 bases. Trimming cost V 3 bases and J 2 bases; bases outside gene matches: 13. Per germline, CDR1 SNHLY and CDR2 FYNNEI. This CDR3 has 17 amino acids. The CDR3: CASSDPAGRPFPYEQYF. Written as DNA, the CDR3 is TGTGCCAGCAGTGACCCAGCGGGGCGCCCATTTCCCTACGAGCAGTACTTC.

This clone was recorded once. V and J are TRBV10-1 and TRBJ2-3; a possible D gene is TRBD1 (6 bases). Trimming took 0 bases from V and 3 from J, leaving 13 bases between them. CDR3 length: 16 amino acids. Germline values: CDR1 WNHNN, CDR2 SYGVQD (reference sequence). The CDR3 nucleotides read TGCGCCAGCAGTGAGTCCAGGGAAGGGGGTACAGATACGCAGTATTTT. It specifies CASSESREGGTDTQYF.

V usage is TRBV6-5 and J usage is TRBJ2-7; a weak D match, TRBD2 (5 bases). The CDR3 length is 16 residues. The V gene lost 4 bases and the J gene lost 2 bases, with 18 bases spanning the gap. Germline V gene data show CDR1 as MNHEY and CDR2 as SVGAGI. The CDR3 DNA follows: TGTGCCAGCAGTTCAACCCAGCCGGGATATCCCTACGAGCAGTACTTC. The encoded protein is CASSSTQPGYPYEQYF.

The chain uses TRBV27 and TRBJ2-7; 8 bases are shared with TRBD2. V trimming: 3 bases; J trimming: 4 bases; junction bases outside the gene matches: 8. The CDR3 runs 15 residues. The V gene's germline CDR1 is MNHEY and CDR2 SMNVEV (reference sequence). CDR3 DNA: TGTGCCAGCAGTTTCGAAGCGGGGGCCGGTTACGAGCAGTACTTC. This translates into CASSFEAGAGYEQYF.

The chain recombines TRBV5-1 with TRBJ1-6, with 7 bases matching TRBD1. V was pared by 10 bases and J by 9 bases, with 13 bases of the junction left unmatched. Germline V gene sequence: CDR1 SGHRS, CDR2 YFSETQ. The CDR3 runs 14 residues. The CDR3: CASKKGGGGSPLHF. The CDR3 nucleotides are TGCGCCTCGAAGAAAGGGGGCGGTGGTTCACCCCTCCACTTT.

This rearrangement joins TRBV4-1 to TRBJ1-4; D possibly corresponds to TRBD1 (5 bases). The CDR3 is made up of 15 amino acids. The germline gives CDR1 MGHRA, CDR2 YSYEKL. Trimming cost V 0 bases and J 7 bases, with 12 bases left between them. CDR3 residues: CASSQDEGAGEKLFF. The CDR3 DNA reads TGCGCCAGCAGCCAAGACGAAGGGGCCGGTGAAAAACTGTTTTTT.

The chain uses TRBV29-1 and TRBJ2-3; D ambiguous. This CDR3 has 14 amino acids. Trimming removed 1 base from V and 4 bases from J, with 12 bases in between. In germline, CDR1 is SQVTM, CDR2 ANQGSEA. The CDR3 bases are TGCAGCGTTGAAGGTCTCTTGAGCGCAGATACGCAGTATTTT. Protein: CSVEGLLSADTQYF.

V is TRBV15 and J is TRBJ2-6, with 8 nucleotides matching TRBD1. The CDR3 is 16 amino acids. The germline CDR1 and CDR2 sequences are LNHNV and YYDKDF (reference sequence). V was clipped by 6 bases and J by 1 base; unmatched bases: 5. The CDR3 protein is CATSNGQGSGANVLTF. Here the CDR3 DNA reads TGTGCCACCAGTAATGGACAGGGATCTGGGGCCAACGTCCTGACTTTC.

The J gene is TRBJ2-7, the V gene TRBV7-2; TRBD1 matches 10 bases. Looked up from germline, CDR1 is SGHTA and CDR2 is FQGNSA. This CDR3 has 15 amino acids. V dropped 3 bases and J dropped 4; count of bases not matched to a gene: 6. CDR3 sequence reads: CASSFETGGVYEQYF. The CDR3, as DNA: TGTGCCAGCAGCTTCGAGACAGGGGGCGTTTACGAGCAGTACTTC.

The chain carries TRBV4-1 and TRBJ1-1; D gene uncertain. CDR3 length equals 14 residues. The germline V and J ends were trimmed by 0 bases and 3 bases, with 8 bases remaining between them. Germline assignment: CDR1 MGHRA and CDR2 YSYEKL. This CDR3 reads CASSQESGYTEAFF. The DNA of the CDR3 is TGCGCCAGCAGCCAAGAATCGGGGTACACTGAAGCTTTCTTT.

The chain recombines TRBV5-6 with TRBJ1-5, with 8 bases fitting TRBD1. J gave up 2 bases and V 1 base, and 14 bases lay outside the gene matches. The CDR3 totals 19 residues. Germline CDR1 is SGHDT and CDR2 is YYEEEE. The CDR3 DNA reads TGTGCCAGCAGCTTGTCACGACAGGGGAGGAAAGGCGGCAATCAGCCCCAGCATTTT. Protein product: CASSLSRQGRKGGNQPQHF.

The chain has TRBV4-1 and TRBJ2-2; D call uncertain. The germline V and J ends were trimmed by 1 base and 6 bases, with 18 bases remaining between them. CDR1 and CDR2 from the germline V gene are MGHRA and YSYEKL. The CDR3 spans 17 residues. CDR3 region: CASSQGIRPGKPGELFF. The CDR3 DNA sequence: TGCGCCAGCAGCCAAGGTATAAGGCCAGGAAAACCCGGGGAGCTGTTTTTT.

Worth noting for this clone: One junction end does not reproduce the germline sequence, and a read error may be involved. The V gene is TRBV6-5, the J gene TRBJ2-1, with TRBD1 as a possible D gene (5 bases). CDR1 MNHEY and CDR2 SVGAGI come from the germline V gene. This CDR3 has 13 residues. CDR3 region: CAGSYTQVNEQFF. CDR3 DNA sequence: TGTGCCGGCAGTTACACACAGGTCAATGAGCAGTTCTTC.

CDR3 sequence (DNA): TGTGCCAGCACGGCGGGGGACACAGATACGCAGTATTTT. It codes for CASTAGDTDTQYF. The V gene is TRBV2, the J gene TRBJ2-3, with 7 bases lining up with TRBD2. Germline CDR1 and CDR2: SNHLY and FYNNEI. V shed 7 bases and J 2 bases; nucleotides not matched to a gene: 3. CDR3 length: 13 amino acids.

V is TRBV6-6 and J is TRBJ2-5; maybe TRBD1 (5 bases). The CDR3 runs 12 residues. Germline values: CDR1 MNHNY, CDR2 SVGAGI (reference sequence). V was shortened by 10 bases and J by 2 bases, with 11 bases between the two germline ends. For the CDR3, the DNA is TGTGCCACTCTGACAGCACAAGAGACCCAGTACTTC. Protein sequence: CATLTAQETQYF.

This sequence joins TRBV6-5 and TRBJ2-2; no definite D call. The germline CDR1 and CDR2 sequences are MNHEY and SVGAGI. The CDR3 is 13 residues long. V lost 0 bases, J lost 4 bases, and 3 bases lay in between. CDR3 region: CASSYSFTGELFF. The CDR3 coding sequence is TGTGCCAGCAGTTACTCCTTCACCGGGGAGCTGTTTTTT.